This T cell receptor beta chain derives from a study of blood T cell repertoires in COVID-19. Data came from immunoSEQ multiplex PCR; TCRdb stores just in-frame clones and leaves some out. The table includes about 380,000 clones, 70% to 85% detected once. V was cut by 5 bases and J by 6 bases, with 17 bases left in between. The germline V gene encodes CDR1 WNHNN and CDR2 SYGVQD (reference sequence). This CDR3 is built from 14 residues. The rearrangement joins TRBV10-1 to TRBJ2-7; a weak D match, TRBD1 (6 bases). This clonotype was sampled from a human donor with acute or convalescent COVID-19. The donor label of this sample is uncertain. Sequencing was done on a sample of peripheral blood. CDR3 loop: CASSRDTSDLEQYF. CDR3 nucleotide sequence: TGCGCCAGCAGTCGGGACACTTCGGACCTCGAGCAGTACTTC.